This T cell receptor (beta chain) was captured in a study of circulating CD8 cells and anti-PD-1 response in melanoma. For the study at large: Anti-PD-1 was first-line therapy for about 50% of the 13 patients.

The germline V gene has CDR1 MGHDK and CDR2 SYGVNS. This CDR3 region has 12 residues. Trimming left V 7 bases short and J 5 bases short, with 11 bases between. By sample share, this clonotype is large. Live CD3+CD8+TCRalphabeta+ cells were sorted into four subsets by PD-1 and/or TIGIT. TCR libraries were prepared from about 16 ng of total RNA with the QIAseq Immune Repertoire TCR panel. TCRdb re-analysed the reads in MiXCR, keeping a single row per CDR3 protein. Of some 820 distinct CDR3 sequences listed, roughly 4% were seen once; the top ten hold around a sixth. This sequence was found in a human donor with melanoma. The V gene is TRBV25-1, the J gene TRBJ1-2; the D is unclear. The sample here was CD8+ T cells from PBMCs, taken at baseline or after one month of anti-PD-1 therapy (not recorded which). The CDR3 protein is CASNDGGYGYTF. CDR3 coding DNA: TGTGCCAGCAACGACGGCGGGTATGGCTACACCTTC.